The present TCR beta chain was sequenced within a study of early T cells in non-severe SARS-CoV-2 infection. Study-level information: From unsorted whole blood, bulk RNA was sequenced, and the chains remained unpaired.

Concerning this clonotype itself: Its target is not known.

The V end lost 5 bases, the J end lost 3 bases, and 16 bases lay between the germline ends. This CDR3 has 15 amino acids. Germline CDR1 SGHTA, CDR2 FQGNSA. Overall study results and limits: Private and CD4 specificities were missed by VDJdb matching, skewed to anti-spike CD8.

Individual cDNA molecules were tagged with unique molecular identifiers, the study reported. One entry per CDR3 protein, called by TCRdb with MiXCR from the 5' RACE reads. The sample carries tens of thousands of distinct CDR3 sequences, roughly 12% recorded once. The sample was whole blood. The sequence derives from an adult who was a healthcare worker with PCR-confirmed SARS-CoV-2 infection or an uninfected control (not recorded which). The gene calls are TRBV7-2 and TRBJ2-5; tentatively, D is TRBD1 (6 bases). The CDR3 coding sequence is TGTGCCAGCAGCACCCTTCGGACAGCCGAAGAGACCCAGTACTTC. This sequence encodes CASSTLRTAEETQYF.